A selection of T cell receptor beta chains follows, all from one sample in a study of shared clonotypes between healthy human individuals. The repertoire was sequenced with immunoSEQ multiplex PCR; TCRdb's copy has only in-frame clones and lacks some. The sample lists 1.5 million to 2.5 million clones; about 94% were seen once. The sample taken for sequencing was naive CD8+ T cells sorted from blood. The receptor source for this set is a man younger than 35 in good health. Each CDR3 is given with its conserved first and last residue. D genes are given only for firm matches. Only part of the rows carry a size: once, few, many, or a class if the clone is expanded.

J,V,size,D,CDR3,DNA
TRBJ2-7,TRBV27,NA,NA,CASSFTRSELPYEQYF,TGTGCCAGCAGTTTCACAAGGAGCGAGCTACCCTACGAGCAGTACTTC
TRBJ2-2,TRBV6-1,NA,TRBD2,CASSEVAGGNTGELFF,TGTGCCAGCAGTGAAGTGGCGGGGGGGAACACCGGGGAGCTGTTTTTT
TRBJ2-7,TRBV10-3,once,TRBD2,CAISAGLAVLGSNYEQYF,TGTGCCATCAGTGCGGGACTAGCGGTTCTGGGTTCCAACTACGAGCAGTACTTC
TRBJ1-4,TRBV6-6,NA,NA,CASGGAEKLFF,TGTGCCAGCGGGGGCGCCGAAAAACTGTTTTTT
TRBJ2-5,TRBV2,NA,NA,CASSEANSQETQYF,TGTGCCAGCAGTGAAGCTAACTCCCAAGAGACCCAGTACTTC
TRBJ2-1,TRBV27,NA,NA,CASSHTGSYNEQFF,TGTGCCAGCAGCCACACAGGGTCCTACAATGAGCAGTTCTTC
TRBJ1-1,TRBV6-1,NA,NA,CASTTRWGNTEAFF,TGTGCCAGCACCACCCGCTGGGGTAACACTGAAGCTTTCTTT
TRBJ2-7,TRBV30,NA,TRBD1,CAWSDRARYEQYF,TGTGCCTGGAGCGACAGGGCGCGATACGAGCAGTACTTC
TRBJ2-7,TRBV10-2,once,TRBD1,CASSEYRGEGMLYEQYF,TGCGCCAGCAGTGAATACAGGGGAGAGGGAATGCTCTACGAGCAGTACTTC
TRBJ2-7,TRBV29-1,NA,NA,CSVGSSSYEQYF,TGCAGCGTTGGGTCAAGTAGCTACGAGCAGTACTTC
TRBJ1-1,TRBV6-5,NA,NA,CASSYGTLNTEAFF,TGTGCCAGCAGTTACGGGACACTGAACACTGAAGCTTTCTTT
TRBJ1-1,TRBV27,NA,NA,CASSSQDSGNTEAFF,TGTGCCAGCAGTTCCCAAGACTCGGGGAACACTGAAGCTTTCTTT
TRBJ2-3,TRBV6-5,NA,NA,CASSPGRFTDTQYF,TGTGCCAGCAGCCCGGGACGCTTCACAGATACGCAGTATTTT
TRBJ2-1,TRBV27,NA,NA,CASSPPRIPYNEQFF,TGTGCCAGCAGCCCCCCTAGGATACCCTACAATGAGCAGTTCTTC
TRBJ2-3,TRBV5-6,NA,TRBD1,CASSLGQGPDTQYF,TGTGCCAGCAGCCTGGGACAGGGCCCAGATACGCAGTATTTT
TRBJ2-3,TRBV7-8,once,TRBD2,CASSLGLAGETDTQYF,TGTGCCAGCAGCTTAGGGCTAGCGGGAGAAACAGATACGCAGTATTTT
TRBJ2-1,TRBV7-9,once,TRBD2,CASSTTSGYNEQFF,TGTGCCAGCAGCACCACTAGCGGGTACAATGAGCAGTTCTTC
TRBJ2-7,TRBV5-5,NA,NA,CASSFPGTYEQYF,TGTGCCAGCAGCTTCCCCGGGACCTACGAGCAGTACTTC
TRBJ2-7,TRBV6-5,NA,NA,CASSYSPEGTGEQYF,TGTGCCAGCAGTTACTCACCCGAAGGGACGGGCGAGCAGTACTTC
TRBJ2-1,TRBV7-6,NA,NA,CASSLTSSNEQFF,TGTGCCAGCAGCTTAACTAGCTCGAATGAGCAGTTCTTC
TRBJ2-1,TRBV2,NA,NA,CASSEVWGAYNEQFF,TGTGCCAGCAGTGAAGTCTGGGGCGCTTACAATGAGCAGTTCTTC
TRBJ2-1,TRBV5-1,NA,TRBD1,CASSLSQGAYNEQFF,TGCGCCAGCAGCTTGTCACAGGGGGCCTACAATGAGCAGTTCTTC
TRBJ1-3,TRBV9,NA,NA,CASSVEGGAGNTIYF,TGTGCCAGCAGCGTAGAAGGAGGGGCTGGAAACACCATATATTTT
TRBJ2-7,TRBV29-1,NA,NA,CSVEVSEPSSYEQYF,TGCAGCGTTGAAGTGTCGGAACCGAGCTCCTACGAGCAGTACTTC
TRBJ2-7,TRBV7-9,NA,NA,CASSSPGQPREQYF,TGTGCCAGCAGCTCACCTGGACAACCCAGGGAGCAGTACTTC
TRBJ1-1,TRBV6-1,NA,NA,CASSAGQLLRNTEAFF,TGTGCCAGCAGTGCAGGACAGCTACTAAGGAACACTGAAGCTTTCTTT
TRBJ2-1,TRBV9,NA,NA,CASSPEGNEQFF,TGTGCCAGCAGCCCTGAGGGCAATGAGCAGTTCTTC
TRBJ2-1,TRBV6-1,NA,TRBD2,CASASGHYNEQFF,TGTGCCAGTGCTAGCGGTCATTACAATGAGCAGTTCTTC
TRBJ2-7,TRBV25-1,NA,NA,CASSQGPEQYF,TGTGCCAGCAGTCAGGGGCCCGAGCAGTACTTC
TRBJ2-3,TRBV5-6,NA,TRBD1,CASSSTGQGTDTQYF,TGTGCCAGCAGCTCCACGGGACAGGGTACAGATACGCAGTATTTT
TRBJ2-7,TRBV7-9,NA,TRBD2,CASSSPMTSGASYEQYF,TGTGCCAGCAGCTCCCCCATGACTAGCGGGGCTTCCTACGAGCAGTACTTC
TRBJ2-7,TRBV15,NA,NA,CATSGPGPRGGQYF,TGTGCCACCAGCGGACCGGGTCCACGAGGGGGGCAGTACTTC
TRBJ2-2,TRBV4-1,NA,NA,CASSQELQGHTGELFF,TGCGCCAGCAGCCAAGAACTCCAGGGGCACACCGGGGAGCTGTTTTTT
TRBJ2-7,TRBV9,NA,TRBD2,CASSLTSGTPSEQYF,TGTGCCAGCAGCTTAACTAGCGGAACCCCTAGTGAGCAGTACTTC
TRBJ2-7,TRBV27,NA,TRBD2,CASSPRTSGVYEQYF,TGTGCCAGCAGCCCCCGGACTAGCGGGGTATACGAGCAGTACTTC
TRBJ2-7,TRBV19,NA,NA,CASSPTGAIYEQYF,TGTGCCAGTAGCCCTACGGGGGCGATCTACGAGCAGTACTTC
TRBJ2-5,TRBV9,NA,NA,CASSPRDWYQETQYF,TGTGCCAGCAGCCCCCGGGACTGGTACCAAGAGACCCAGTACTTC
TRBJ2-7,TRBV27,once,NA,CASSTQGKQYF,TGTGCCAGCAGTACCCAGGGAAAGCAGTACTTC
TRBJ2-3,TRBV7-6,NA,TRBD2,CASSLATSGTSDTQYF,TGTGCCAGCAGCTTAGCGACTAGCGGGACCTCAGATACGCAGTATTTT
TRBJ1-2,TRBV19,NA,TRBD1,CASSYETGALGYTF,TGTGCCAGTAGTTATGAAACAGGGGCGCTTGGCTACACCTTC
TRBJ1-6,TRBV19,NA,NA,CASSIRYGEAYNSPLHF,TGTGCCAGTAGTATCCGTTACGGGGAGGCCTATAATTCACCCCTCCACTTT
TRBJ1-1,TRBV6-1,once,NA,CASSESGAEAFF,TGTGCCAGCAGTGAAAGTGGCGCTGAAGCTTTCTTT
TRBJ2-7,TRBV19,NA,TRBD1,CASAKGQGAYEQYF,TGTGCCAGTGCTAAGGGACAGGGCGCCTACGAGCAGTACTTC
TRBJ2-7,TRBV6-5,NA,NA,CASSYGGGGDEQYF,TGTGCCAGCAGTTACGGGGGAGGGGGGGACGAGCAGTACTTC
TRBJ2-5,TRBV9,NA,TRBD2,CASTQGGTQETQYF,TGTGCCAGCACCCAGGGAGGGACGCAAGAGACCCAGTACTTC
TRBJ2-7,TRBV9,NA,NA,CASSVTGHTYEQYF,TGTGCCAGCAGCGTAACGGGACATACCTACGAGCAGTACTTC
TRBJ1-1,TRBV6-5,NA,NA,CASSYQDMNTEAFF,TGTGCCAGCAGTTACCAGGACATGAACACTGAAGCTTTCTTT
TRBJ2-2,TRBV19,NA,NA,CASSIVASSGELFF,TGTGCCAGTAGTATAGTGGCATCGTCCGGGGAGCTGTTTTTT
TRBJ2-7,TRBV13,NA,NA,CASSPGLTYEQYF,TGTGCCAGCAGCCCCGGACTAACCTACGAGCAGTACTTC
TRBJ2-3,TRBV6-5,NA,NA,CASSYSGGTDTQYF,TGTGCCAGCAGTTACTCTGGGGGTACAGATACGCAGTATTTT
TRBJ2-4,TRBV11-2,NA,NA,CASSLHGAKNIQYF,TGTGCCAGCAGCTTACACGGAGCCAAAAACATTCAGTACTTC
TRBJ1-2,TRBV7-9,few,NA,CASSKQGDGYTF,TGTGCCAGCAGCAAACAGGGAGATGGCTACACCTTC
TRBJ1-1,TRBV7-9,NA,TRBD1,CASSLEGGGTEAFF,TGTGCCAGCAGCTTAGAAGGGGGCGGGACTGAAGCTTTCTTT
TRBJ2-7,TRBV9,NA,NA,CASSPDYGGPRPYEQYF,TGTGCCAGCAGTCCTGATTATGGGGGCCCGAGACCCTACGAGCAGTACTTC
TRBJ2-7,TRBV6-5,NA,NA,CASSYTESSYEQYF,TGTGCCAGCAGTTACACAGAGAGCTCCTACGAGCAGTACTTC
TRBJ1-1,TRBV6-6,NA,NA,CASSYDARPEAFF,TGTGCCAGCAGCTACGATGCCCGTCCTGAAGCTTTCTTT
TRBJ1-6,TRBV6-1,NA,NA,CASSESNEGNSPLHF,TGTGCCAGCAGTGAAAGTAATGAGGGAAATTCACCCCTCCACTTT
TRBJ1-2,TRBV5-1,once,NA,CASSLIEGDGYTF,TGCGCCAGCAGCTTGATTGAGGGTGACGGCTACACCTTC
TRBJ2-1,TRBV18,NA,NA,CASSPPQDYNEQFF,TGTGCCAGCTCACCACCTCAAGACTACAATGAGCAGTTCTTC